The present TCR beta chain was sequenced within a study of lymphopenia after photon versus proton radiotherapy. The assay was immunoSEQ multiplex PCR, and TCRdb's table has in-frame clones only and misses some. The data contain 150,000 or so clones, approximately 86% of them singletons. The germline V gene has CDR1 MGHRA and CDR2 YSYEKL. The CDR3 spans 13 residues. The V gene lost 0 bases and the J gene lost 7 bases, with 7 bases spanning the gap. Note on this clone: The antigen is not known.

Overall study results and limits: A bigger post-nadir fall in TCR diversity correlated inversely with survival time in deceased patients. Survival link was tested only in deceased patients; proton benefit remains a possibility. Proton therapy kept repertoires fairly stable, unlike photons, which gained effector/memory cells.

The clonotype comes from a man between 50 and 59 years old with gastric cancer. The chain has TRBV4-1 and TRBJ1-5; D unclear. The material sequenced was peripheral blood, taken from a patient treated with photon-based radiotherapy. The CDR3 is CASSQDDTQPQHF. The CDR3 region has the DNA TGCGCCAGCAGCCAAGATGACACACAGCCCCAGCATTTT.